This T cell receptor (beta chain) appears in the sequencing data of a study of blood T cell repertoires in COVID-19. Overall study context: Acute and convalescent COVID-19 specimens originated in the United States, Italy and Spain. Nucleic acid was either cDNA or gDNA, and it came from T cells, B-cell-depleted T cells, or PBMCs.

The CDR3 consists of 15 residues. V was pared by 5 bases and J by 2 bases, with 15 bases between. From germline, CDR1 is SEHNR and CDR2 FQNEAQ (reference sequence). Only a few counts were recorded for this clone. In the authors' workflow: For nucleated cells, counts were estimated from reference gene primer amplification. TCRdb's copy holds only in-frame clones and misses some; the assay was immunoSEQ multiplex PCR. V, J and clone size are taken as reported in that table, and D and trimming were inferred from the DNA itself. This table has roughly 330,000 clones, 80% to 90% appearing once. The TCR sequence derives from a woman in her forties or fifties with acute or convalescent COVID-19. The chain employs TRBV7-9 and TRBJ2-5; tentatively, D is TRBD2 (6 bases). The sample consisted of peripheral blood. As DNA, the CDR3 is TGTGCCAGCAGCCCCGGGACTCAGCCTCAAGAGACCCAGTACTTC. Protein sequence: CASSPGTQPQETQYF.